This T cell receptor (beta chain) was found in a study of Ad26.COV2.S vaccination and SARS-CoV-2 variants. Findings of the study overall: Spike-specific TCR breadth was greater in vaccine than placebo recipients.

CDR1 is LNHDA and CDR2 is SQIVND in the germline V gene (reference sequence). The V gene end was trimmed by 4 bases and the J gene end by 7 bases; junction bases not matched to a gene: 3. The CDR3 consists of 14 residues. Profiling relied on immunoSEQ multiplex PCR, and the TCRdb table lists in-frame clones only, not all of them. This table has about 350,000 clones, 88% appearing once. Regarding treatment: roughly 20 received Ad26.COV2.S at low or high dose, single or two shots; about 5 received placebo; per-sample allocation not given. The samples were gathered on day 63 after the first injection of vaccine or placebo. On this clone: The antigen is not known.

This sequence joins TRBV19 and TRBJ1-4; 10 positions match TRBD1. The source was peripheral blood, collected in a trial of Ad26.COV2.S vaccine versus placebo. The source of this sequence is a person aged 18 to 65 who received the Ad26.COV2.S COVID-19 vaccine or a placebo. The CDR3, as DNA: TGTGCCAGTAGTACGGACAGGGGGGGTGAAAAACTGTTTTTT. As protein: CASSTDRGGEKLFF.